The subject of this entry is one T cell receptor beta chain. Its antigen is unknown. The record originates from a study of shared clonotypes between healthy human individuals. Study-wide points: Naive subsets generally exceeded memory subsets in estimated richness.

Each cell subset's genomic DNA was divided evenly among several immunoSEQ plates. Only in-frame clones appear in the TCRdb table, and some are missing; sequencing was by immunoSEQ multiplex PCR. Of more than 1 million clones detected, 78% appear once; the ten largest clones hold 0.52%. The CDR3 has 13 amino acids. With 1 base removed from V and 4 bases from J, the gap between germline ends came to 9 bases. Germline lookup yields CDR1 SGHRS and CDR2 YFSETQ. The specimen was memory CD4+ T cells from PBMCs. Documented subset: CD45RA-negative fraction. The clonotype originates from a man between 18 and 29 years old in good health. Some clones in this sample may be carry-over from other donors' samples. The chain employs TRBV5-1 and TRBJ2-7; D remains unclear. CDR3 residues: CASSLLMGYEQYF. The CDR3 DNA reads as TGCGCCAGCAGCTTGTTGATGGGGTACGAGCAGTACTTC.